This TCR beta chain was documented in a study of a mutant IDH1 vaccine in newly diagnosed glioma. Study as a whole: Treated patients had a mean age of about 37 years and a sex split that was roughly 60% male and 37.5% female.

The sample's time point: baseline, week 1 (first vaccination visit). Treatment denoted: pre-vaccination baseline after standard-of-care therapy. The CDR3 length is 14 residues. V shed 3 bases and J shed 3 bases, with 13 bases lying between them. Germline V gene data show CDR1 as SGHDT and CDR2 as YYEEEE. Sequencing used immunoSEQ multiplex PCR; TCRdb keeps in-frame clones, though not all of them. The sample includes just under 95,000 clones, about 80% of them seen just once. Sample: PBMCs, taken from a glioma patient treated with radiotherapy, temozolomide or both. This receptor was identified in a man in his forties with glioma. This chain joins TRBV5-6 and TRBJ2-7; D uncertain. The CDR3, as DNA: TGTGCCAGCAGCTCACAGTTGAATAGCTACGAGCAGTACTTC. It yields the protein CASSSQLNSYEQYF.